Sequencing of this TCR beta chain was carried out in a study of T-cell reconstitution after alpha-beta-depleted transplantation in children. This clonotype was counted a few times. Its antigen is as yet unknown. Germline V gives CDR1 LGHNA, CDR2 YNFKEQ. V was pared by 1 base and J by 3 bases, with 15 bases between. CDR3 length: 16 amino acids. Study observations and caveats: T-cell counts and diversity at one year following transplant were attributed mainly to newly produced T cells.

Unique molecular identifiers were built into the TCRbeta library. MiXCR, applied by TCRdb to the PCR reads, yields one record per CDR3 protein. The sample contains approximately 800,000 distinct CDR3 sequences, about 15% of which appear only once. The sequence derives from a male patient younger than 18 who had a stem cell transplant for acute lymphoblastic leukemia, so the T cells may come from the graft donor. The sample was PBMCs, mostly from graft donor cells, taken 360 days after TCRalphabeta/CD19-depleted stem cell transplant. The gene calls are TRBV4-2 and TRBJ1-2; TRBD1 might be the D (6 bases). CDR3 DNA: TGTGCCAGCAGCCAAGGACCACAGGGAGGGGACTATGGCTACACCTTC. Its protein is CASSQGPQGGDYGYTF.